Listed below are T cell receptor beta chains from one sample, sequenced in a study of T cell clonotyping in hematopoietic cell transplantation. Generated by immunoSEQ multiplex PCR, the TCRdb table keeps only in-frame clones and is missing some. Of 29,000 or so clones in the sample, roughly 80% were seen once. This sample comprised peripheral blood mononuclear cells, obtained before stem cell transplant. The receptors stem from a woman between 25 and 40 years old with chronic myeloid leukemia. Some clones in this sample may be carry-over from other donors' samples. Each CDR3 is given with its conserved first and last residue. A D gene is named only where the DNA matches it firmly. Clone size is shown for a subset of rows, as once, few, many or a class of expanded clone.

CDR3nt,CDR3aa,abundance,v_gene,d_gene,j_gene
TGTGCCAGCCGGAGCGGGGGCACAGATACGCAGTATTTT,CASRSGGTDTQYF,.,TRBV6-6,TRBD2,TRBJ2-3
TGTGCCAGCAGCTTAGTAAGACAGGGAGGGCAGCCCCAGCATTTT,CASSLVRQGGQPQHF,few,TRBV7-8,TRBD1,TRBJ1-5
TGTGCCTGGAGTGCCAGGTTCCCCCACGAGCAGTACTTC,CAWSARFPHEQYF,.,TRBV30,.,TRBJ2-7
TGTGCCAGCGGGACAACCGCCTACGAGCAGTACTTC,CASGTTAYEQYF,.,TRBV27,.,TRBJ2-7
TGTGCCAGCAGCTTAGAACAGCTCCCCGGTTCCCAGTACTTC,CASSLEQLPGSQYF,.,TRBV7-6,.,TRBJ2-5
TGTGCCAGCTCCCGGGCGGGGGGTCCCGCCGATACGCAGTATTTT,CASSRAGGPADTQYF,.,TRBV7-2,TRBD2,TRBJ2-3
TGTGCCACCCTAGCTACAGGGACCCGGGGGTACGAGCAGTACTTC,CATLATGTRGYEQYF,medium-sized,TRBV27,.,TRBJ2-7
TGCGCCAGCAGCTCCGGGACAGGGATCCCTATCGGCTACACCTTC,CASSSGTGIPIGYTF,few,TRBV5-1,TRBD1,TRBJ1-2
TGTGCCTATTTTCGGGGCCAGGGTGAAGCTTTCTTT,CAYFRGQGEAFF,.,TRBV30,.,TRBJ1-1
TGTGCCAGCACCAGCCCCTACAGGGGGCCCCACGGGACCCAGTACTTC,CASTSPYRGPHGTQYF,.,TRBV25-1,TRBD1,TRBJ2-5
TGTGCCAGCAATACGGACAGGGTTATTGGCTACACCTTC,CASNTDRVIGYTF,.,TRBV6-1,TRBD1,TRBJ1-2
TGTGCCTGGAACGGAGAGGGGGGTCAGCCCCAGCATTTT,CAWNGEGGQPQHF,.,TRBV30,.,TRBJ1-5
TGTGCCAGCAGCAAGGGCGGGCTGGCCTACGAGCAGTACTTC,CASSKGGLAYEQYF,.,TRBV7-2,.,TRBJ2-7
TGCGCCAGCAGTCTCATCGCCCAGGGAGCAAATCAGCCCCAGCATTTT,CASSLIAQGANQPQHF,.,TRBV23-1,.,TRBJ1-5
TGTGCCAGCAGTTACTTAGCCGGGGAGCTGTTTTTT,CASSYLAGELFF,.,TRBV6-6,.,TRBJ2-2
TGCGCCAAGACCCACGAGCAGTACTTC,CAKTHEQYF,few,TRBV23-1,.,TRBJ2-7
TGTGCCAGCAGCCAAGATCAAGCGGGGGGGCTTCAAGATACGCAGTATTTT,CASSQDQAGGLQDTQYF,.,TRBV4-2,TRBD2,TRBJ2-3
TGTGCCAGCAGCTTCCAGGGATCCGGCCAGAATCAGCCCCAGCATTTT,CASSFQGSGQNQPQHF,.,TRBV7-2,.,TRBJ1-5
TGTGCCAGCAGCGTCACAGGGGCAAGTGCCGAGCAGTACTTC,CASSVTGASAEQYF,once,TRBV9,TRBD1,TRBJ2-7
TGTGCCAGCAGCTTTCAGGGTCGGGGGACTGAAGCTTTCTTT,CASSFQGRGTEAFF,.,TRBV5-4,.,TRBJ1-1
TGCAGTGCCTCCCGAGAAAAAGCTTTCTTT,CSASREKAFF,.,TRBV20-1,.,TRBJ1-1
TGCAGCGTTGAAAATCCGACTAGAGATACGCAGTATTTT,CSVENPTRDTQYF,.,TRBV29-1,.,TRBJ2-3
TGTGCCAGCAGCCTGCCGGAGGGGCCAGATACGCAGTATTTT,CASSLPEGPDTQYF,.,TRBV7-2,.,TRBJ2-3
TGTGCCAGCAGGCCTATCCTAGCGGGGTACACAGATACGCAGTATTTT,CASRPILAGYTDTQYF,once,TRBV5-6,TRBD2,TRBJ2-3
TGTGCCAGCAGCTTAGGAACCGGGGCAGGACAAGAGACCCAGTACTTC,CASSLGTGAGQETQYF,.,TRBV7-2,.,TRBJ2-5
TGTGCCAGTGCTTCACAGGGGTATGGCTACACCTTC,CASASQGYGYTF,.,TRBV6-5,TRBD1,TRBJ1-2
TGTGCCAGCAGTTACTCGATGGGGCAGGGGTTGGATGGCTACACCTTC,CASSYSMGQGLDGYTF,.,TRBV6-6,.,TRBJ1-2
TGTGCCAGCAGTGAAAGGACAGGGGGTTCTTCTGGGGCCAACGTCCTGACTTTC,CASSERTGGSSGANVLTF,.,TRBV6-1,TRBD1,TRBJ2-6
TGTGCCAGCAGGCCCGGGACAGGGGCCTACGAGCAGTACTTC,CASRPGTGAYEQYF,.,TRBV7-2,TRBD1,TRBJ2-7
TGTGCCAGCAGTTGGGAACAGCCCCAGCATTTT,CASSWEQPQHF,once,TRBV6-4,.,TRBJ1-5
TGTGCCAGCAGCTTAGTGCCGGTAAACACCATATATTTT,CASSLVPVNTIYF,.,TRBV11-2,.,TRBJ1-3
TGTGCCAGCAGCTTAGTAGTATCGAACACCGGGGAGCTGTTTTTT,CASSLVVSNTGELFF,.,TRBV7-2,.,TRBJ2-2
TGTGCCAGCAGTGAAACTAACTATGGCTACACCTTC,CASSETNYGYTF,.,TRBV6-1,.,TRBJ1-2
TGTGCCAGCAGCTCTGACAGGGGAATCCCCCTCCACTTT,CASSSDRGIPLHF,.,TRBV7-9,TRBD1,TRBJ1-6
TGTGCCAGCAGTGGGTTCGGACTAGCGGGGGTCCGGTACAATGAGCAGTTCTTC,CASSGFGLAGVRYNEQFF,.,TRBV25-1,TRBD2,TRBJ2-1
TGTGCCAGCAGACCACGGGGGTACGATACGCAGTATTTT,CASRPRGYDTQYF,.,TRBV2,.,TRBJ2-3
TGTGCCAGCAGTGAAATCGTCGGTAGAGGGGCCCAGTACTTC,CASSEIVGRGAQYF,.,TRBV2,.,TRBJ2-5
TGTGCCAGCAGGCCCAACACCGGGGAGCTGTTTTTT,CASRPNTGELFF,few,TRBV2,.,TRBJ2-2
TGTGCCAGTAGTGGAACACAGGGACGACGGTTTGGCTACACCTTC,CASSGTQGRRFGYTF,.,TRBV19,.,TRBJ1-2
TGTGCCAGCAGCTTGGCCCCTGTAGGGTACGAGCAGTACTTC,CASSLAPVGYEQYF,.,TRBV5-4,.,TRBJ2-7
TGTGCCTGGGGCTTTCTCGGTTATCAAGAGACCCAGTACTTC,CAWGFLGYQETQYF,.,TRBV30,.,TRBJ2-5
TGTGCCTGGAGTGTAGGAGGTTTTAGCAATCAGCCCCAGCATTTT,CAWSVGGFSNQPQHF,few,TRBV30,.,TRBJ1-5
TGTGCCAGCAGCTCGACAGGTCCGCCGACCCAGTACTTC,CASSSTGPPTQYF,few,TRBV7-8,.,TRBJ2-5
TGTGCCAGCAGCTTGGTCGGACAGGGCTACGAGCAGTACTTC,CASSLVGQGYEQYF,.,TRBV5-5,TRBD1,TRBJ2-7
TGTGCCAGTAGTTCTCGGGATAGCAATCAGCCCCAGCATTTT,CASSSRDSNQPQHF,.,TRBV19,.,TRBJ1-5
TGTGCCAGTGTCTGGGACAGAGAGACCCAGTACTTC,CASVWDRETQYF,few,TRBV6-1,TRBD1,TRBJ2-5
TGTGCCAGCGGATCATCCGAGCAGTACTTC,CASGSSEQYF,.,TRBV28,.,TRBJ2-7